The source of this T cell receptor (beta chain) is a study of CD8+ T cells in alopecia areata. Regarding the study as a whole: Scalp clonality and expanded CD8+ clones among the top 100 showed significant decreases with tofacitinib.

Germline values: CDR1 MNHNS, CDR2 SASEGT. The CDR3 has 14 residues. J was trimmed by 5 bases and V by 7 bases; bases with no gene match: 5. Points on this clone: As yet, its antigen is unknown.

Treatment defined: oral pan-JAK inhibitor, 5-10 mg twice daily. cDNA reverse transcribed from extracted RNA served as the sequencing template. TCRdb's table, derived via immunoSEQ multiplex PCR, lists solely in-frame clones and lacks some. The data show approximately 280,000 clones, about three fifths seen once. This receptor was identified in a human donor with alopecia areata. The chain joins TRBV6-1 to TRBJ1-5, with TRBD1 identical over 10 bases. The material was CD4+ T cells sorted from blood, obtained at week 24, from a patient treated with tofacitinib. The CDR3 loop reads CASTPGQGYQPQHF. The CDR3 DNA sequence: TGTGCCAGCACACCGGGACAGGGGTATCAGCCCCAGCATTTT.